These 5 T cell receptor beta chains were all obtained from the same sample, sequenced in a study of cytomegalovirus exposure and HLA in healthy donors. Researchers ran the PCR with 60 Vbeta and 13 Jbeta primers. The assay was immunoSEQ multiplex PCR, and TCRdb's table has in-frame clones only and misses some. The table shows fewer than 250,000 clones, with more than 80% occurring only once. Sequencing input: PBMCs. The receptors shown here come from a man younger than 40 in good health and CMV-seronegative.

The genes are TRBV29-1 and TRBJ2-7; D may be TRBD1 (5 bases). CDR3 length: 11 amino acids. V was pared by 2 bases and J by 4 bases, with 6 bases between. CDR1 is SQVTM and CDR2 is ANQGSEA in the germline V gene. The CDR3 DNA reads as TGCAGCGTTGAACAGGGTTACGAGCAGTACTTC. Its protein is CSVEQGYEQYF.

In regard to this clone: One junction end disagrees with the germline gene, perhaps due to a read error. Other DNA sequences in this sample translate to the same CDR3. V usage is TRBV5-8 and J usage is TRBJ1-1, with TRBD1 identical over 7 bases. The germline V gene encodes CDR1 SGHTS and CDR2 YDEGEE. CDR3 length: 15 amino acids. The CDR3 DNA follows: TGCGCCAGCAGCACCGGGACAGTAATGAACACTGAAGCTTTCTTT. It codes for CASSTGTVMNTEAFF. Combining the CDR3 with reference TRBV5-8 and TRBJ1-1 gives the whole variable domain EAGVTQSPTHLIKTRGQQATLRCSPISGHTSVYWYQQALGLGLQFLLWYDEGEERNRGNFPPRFSGRQFPNYSSELNVNALELEDSALYLCASSTGTVMNTEAFFGQGTRLTVV.

This chain links TRBV6-5 with TRBJ2-7, with D possibly TRBD1 on 6 matching bases. Germline CDR1 reads MNHEY; CDR2 reads SVGAGI. CDR3 length: 14 residues. V was shortened by 6 bases and J by 2 bases, with 14 bases between the two germline ends. CDR3: CASSPTGGAYEQYF. The CDR3 DNA follows: TGTGCCAGCAGCCCGACAGGTGGGGCCTACGAGCAGTACTTC.

The chain has TRBV6-6 and TRBJ2-4, with TRBD1 as a possible D gene (5 bases). With 7 bases removed from V and 12 bases from J, the gap between germline ends came to 13 bases. Germline-derived CDR1 and CDR2 are MNHNY and SVGAGI (reference sequence). The CDR3 totals 11 residues. In DNA form, the CDR3 reads TGTGCCAGCACCAAAGACAGCGATCAGTACTTC. The encoded protein is CASTKDSDQYF.

V is TRBV4-1 and J is TRBJ1-1, with D unresolved. This CDR3 comprises 15 residues. Trimming removed 0 bases from V and 3 bases from J, with 11 bases in between. Germline CDR1 and CDR2: MGHRA and YSYEKL. CDR3 protein: CASSQDGRSYTEAFF. For the CDR3, the DNA is TGCGCCAGCAGCCAAGATGGGAGGTCTTACACTGAAGCTTTCTTT.